A selection of T cell receptor beta chains follows, all from one sample in a study of blood T cell repertoires in COVID-19. TCRdb keeps only in-frame clones here, not all; method: immunoSEQ multiplex PCR. The sample records 150,000 or so clones, 81% being singletons. The source material was peripheral blood. These receptors all stem from a human donor with acute or convalescent COVID-19. The donor label of this sample is uncertain. CDR3s include the opening cysteine and the closing phenylalanine or tryptophan. A D gene is named only where the DNA matches it firmly. The size field is filled for only some rows; it gives once, few, many or a size class.

>TRBD2|TRBV11-2|TRBJ2-4|-
CASSLGRGGQNIQYF
TGTGCCAGCAGCTTAGGGCGGGGGGGGCAAAACATTCAGTACTTC
>TRBD1|TRBV15|TRBJ1-4|-
CATSPRGFATNEKLFF
TGTGCCACCAGCCCCAGGGGGTTTGCAACTAATGAAAAACTGTTTTTT
>-|TRBV2|TRBJ1-6|-
CASSERQGGSPLHF
TGTGCCAGCAGTGAAAGGCAGGGCGGTTCACCCCTCCACTTT
>-|TRBV19|TRBJ1-6|-
CASGPGRGNSPLHF
TGTGCCAGTGGCCCTGGCAGGGGTAATTCACCCCTCCACTTT
>TRBD1|TRBV2|TRBJ1-5|-
CASSEAWQGAGKPQHF
TGTGCCAGCAGTGAAGCCTGGCAGGGGGCGGGTAAGCCCCAGCATTTT
>-|TRBV19|TRBJ1-6|-
CASSISPTVLSSYNSPLHF
TGTGCCAGTAGTATTTCCCCGACAGTCTTGAGCTCCTATAATTCACCCCTCCACTTT
>-|TRBV15|TRBJ1-2|once
CATSRDRQSNYGYTF
TGTGCCACCAGCAGAGATCGACAGTCTAACTATGGCTACACCTTC
>-|TRBV19|TRBJ1-5|-
CASSMEGNGNQPQHF
TGTGCCAGTAGTATGGAGGGGAACGGGAATCAGCCCCAGCATTTT
>TRBD1|TRBV23-1|TRBJ2-7|many
CASSLSSRGLSYEQYF
TGCGCCAGCAGTCTATCGAGCAGGGGGCTCTCCTACGAGCAGTACTTC
>-|TRBV11-2|TRBJ1-4|-
CASSLGGQGKLFF
TGTGCCAGCAGCTTAGGGGGTCAGGGAAAACTGTTTTTT
>-|TRBV5-4|TRBJ1-2|-
CASSPPESNYGYTF
TGTGCCAGCAGCCCTCCCGAGTCTAACTATGGCTACACCTTC
>-|TRBV5-1|TRBJ2-3|-
CASSVQTPSTDTQYF
TGCGCCAGCAGCGTTCAGACTCCTAGCACAGATACGCAGTATTTT
>TRBD1|TRBV30|TRBJ1-1|-
CAWSSDRGTEAFF
TGTGCCTGGAGTTCTGACAGGGGCACTGAAGCTTTCTTT
>-|TRBV3-1/TRBV3-2|TRBJ2-3|-
CASSQLAGALEDTQYF
TGTGCCAGCAGCCAGCTGGCGGGGGCCCTAGAAGATACGCAGTATTTT
>-|TRBV30|TRBJ1-2|-
CAWSPGRSDYGYTF
TGTGCCTGGAGTCCCGGGAGAAGCGATTATGGCTACACCTTC
>-|TRBV6-5|TRBJ2-3|once
CASRQLITDTQYF
TGTGCCAGCAGGCAACTGATAACAGATACGCAGTATTTT
>TRBD1|TRBV19|TRBJ1-2|-
CASMGQGYYGYTF
TGTGCCAGTATGGGACAGGGGTACTATGGCTACACCTTC
>-|TRBV13|TRBJ2-2|-
CASSLLPNPGELFF
TGTGCCAGCAGCCTGCTACCCAATCCCGGGGAGCTGTTTTTT
>TRBD2|TRBV11-3|TRBJ2-1|-
CASSLGIAGGNEQFF
TGTGCCAGCAGCTTAGGGATAGCGGGGGGCAATGAGCAGTTCTTC
>-|TRBV2|TRBJ1-1|-
CASSPPYAVNTEAFF
TGTGCCAGCAGTCCACCCTACGCGGTGAACACTGAAGCTTTCTTT
>TRBD1|TRBV29-1|TRBJ2-3|-
CSVEGGQGQTTDTQYF
TGCAGCGTTGAAGGAGGACAGGGGCAGACTACAGATACGCAGTATTTT
>-|TRBV20-1|TRBJ2-5|-
CSASTLGAEETQYF
TGCAGTGCTAGTACCCTGGGGGCGGAAGAGACCCAGTACTTC
>TRBD1|TRBV19|TRBJ1-5|once
CASSIQGAREFANQPQHF
TGTGCCAGTAGTATACAGGGGGCGCGTGAATTCGCAAATCAGCCCCAGCATTTT
>-|TRBV4-1|TRBJ2-7|-
CASSQERRYEQYF
TGCGCCAGCAGCCAAGAGAGGCGGTACGAGCAGTACTTC
>-|TRBV5-4|TRBJ2-2|few
CASTWGDNTGELFF
TGTGCCAGCACCTGGGGAGATAACACCGGGGAGCTGTTTTTT
>-|TRBV20-1|TRBJ1-2|-
CSASGNYGYTF
TGCAGTGCTTCAGGGAACTATGGCTACACCTTC
>-|TRBV5-5|TRBJ2-4|-
CASSPWGEWNIQYF
TGTGCCAGCAGCCCCTGGGGGGAGTGGAACATTCAGTACTTC
>TRBD1|TRBV6-4|TRBJ1-1|-
CASSEGTVAFF
TGTGCCAGCAGTGAAGGGACAGTAGCTTTCTTT
>-|TRBV25-1|TRBJ2-5|few
CASSPLGRQGPQETQYF
TGTGCCAGCAGTCCCCTCGGGAGACAGGGACCTCAAGAGACCCAGTACTTC
>TRBD1|TRBV11-1|TRBJ1-6|once
CASSYGQGYNSPLHF
TGTGCCAGCAGCTATGGACAGGGGTATAATTCACCCCTCCACTTT
>-|TRBV27|TRBJ2-6|-
CASSLGGRLGANVLTF
TGTGCCAGCAGTTTGGGGGGGCGCTTGGGGGCCAACGTCCTGACTTTC
>-|TRBV27|TRBJ2-2|-
CASSLWGSGELFF
TGTGCCAGCAGTTTATGGGGCTCCGGGGAGCTGTTTTTT
>TRBD1|TRBV5-1|TRBJ1-1|-
CASSLDSGGNTEAFF
TGCGCCAGCAGCTTGGATTCAGGGGGGAACACTGAAGCTTTCTTT
>-|TRBV6-5|TRBJ1-4|-
CASSLSGATNEKLFF
TGTGCCAGCAGTTTATCAGGGGCGACTAATGAAAAACTGTTTTTT
>-|TRBV30|TRBJ1-4|-
CAWSEPRGIREKLFF
TGTGCCTGGAGTGAGCCCCGGGGAATAAGAGAAAAACTGTTTTTT
>TRBD1|TRBV27|TRBJ1-6|-
CASSFGQAYNSPLHF
TGTGCCAGCAGTTTCGGACAGGCTTATAATTCACCCCTCCACTTT
>-|TRBV3-1/TRBV3-2|TRBJ2-6|-
CASSPGLSGANVLTF
TGTGCCAGCAGCCCCGGACTGTCTGGGGCCAACGTCCTGACTTTC
>-|TRBV28|TRBJ1-2|-
CASSLTANYGYTF
TGTGCCAGCAGTTTAACAGCTAACTATGGCTACACCTTC
>TRBD1|TRBV10-3|TRBJ2-1|few
CAISLNAGTGVYNEQFF
TGTGCCATCAGCCTGAATGCCGGGACAGGGGTTTACAATGAGCAGTTCTTC
>TRBD1|TRBV5-1|TRBJ1-6|-
CASSLKGQGGSPLHF
TGCGCCAGCAGCTTGAAGGGGCAGGGGGGCTCACCCCTCCACTTT
>TRBD1|TRBV30|TRBJ1-6|-
CAWNEGQGNSPLHF
TGTGCCTGGAATGAGGGACAGGGGAATTCACCCCTCCACTTT
>-|TRBV7-9|TRBJ1-5|-
CASSLEVGTRNQPQHF
TGTGCCAGCAGCTTAGAGGTAGGGACACGAAATCAGCCCCAGCATTTT
>TRBD1|TRBV30|TRBJ1-2|few
CAWSLQGARKGYTF
TGTGCCTGGAGTCTACAGGGGGCGAGGAAGGGCTACACCTTC
>-|TRBV5-1|TRBJ1-2|-
CASSLEGGMYGYTF
TGCGCCAGCAGCTTGGAAGGGGGAATGTATGGCTACACCTTC
>TRBD1|TRBV11-2|TRBJ1-6|-
CASSLGYRGPNSPLHF
TGTGCCAGCAGCTTAGGCTACAGGGGCCCAAATTCACCCCTCCACTTT
>TRBD2|TRBV4-2|TRBJ2-7|-
CASSVRTSGGAPEQYF
TGTGCCAGCAGCGTTAGGACTAGCGGGGGGGCCCCCGAGCAGTACTTC
>TRBD2|TRBV29-1|TRBJ2-2|once
CSVVPGGEGTGELFF
TGCAGCGTCGTCCCGGGGGGGGAGGGCACCGGGGAGCTGTTTTTT
>-|TRBV4-2|TRBJ1-2|few
CASSDAGINYGYTF
TGTGCCAGCAGCGACGCGGGGATCAACTATGGCTACACCTTC
>TRBD2|TRBV30|TRBJ2-3|-
CAFGLAANPSTDTQYF
TGTGCCTTCGGACTAGCGGCGAACCCTAGCACAGATACGCAGTATTTT
>-|TRBV5-1|TRBJ1-2|once
CASSLVTLRGPNYGYTF
TGCGCCAGCAGCTTGGTGACCCTCAGGGGTCCTAACTATGGCTACACCTTC
>-|TRBV5-1|TRBJ1-6|many
CASSLVPQGGGYNSPLHF
TGCGCCAGCAGCTTAGTACCCCAGGGAGGAGGGTATAATTCACCCCTCCACTTT
>-|TRBV6-5|TRBJ1-2|-
CASSYSQGHGYTF
TGTGCCAGCAGTTACTCGCAGGGCCATGGCTACACCTTC